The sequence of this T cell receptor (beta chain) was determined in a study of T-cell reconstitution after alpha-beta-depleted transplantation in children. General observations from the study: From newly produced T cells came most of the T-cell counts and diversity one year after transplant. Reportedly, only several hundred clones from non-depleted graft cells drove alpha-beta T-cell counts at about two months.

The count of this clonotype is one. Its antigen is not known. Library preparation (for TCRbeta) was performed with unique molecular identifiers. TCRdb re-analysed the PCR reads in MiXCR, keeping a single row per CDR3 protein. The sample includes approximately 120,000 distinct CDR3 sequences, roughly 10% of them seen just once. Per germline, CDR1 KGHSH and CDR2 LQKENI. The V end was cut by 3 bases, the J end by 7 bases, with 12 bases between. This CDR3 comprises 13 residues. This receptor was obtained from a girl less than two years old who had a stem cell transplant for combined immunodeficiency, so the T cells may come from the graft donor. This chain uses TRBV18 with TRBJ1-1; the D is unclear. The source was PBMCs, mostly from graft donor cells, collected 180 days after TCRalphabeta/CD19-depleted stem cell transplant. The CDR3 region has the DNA TGTGCCAGCTCACCCCTGGTCGACCATGAAGCTTTCTTT. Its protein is CASSPLVDHEAFF.